This note documents a single T cell receptor (beta chain) sequence. This specimen belongs to a study of blood T cell repertoires in COVID-19. In the study overall: The cDNA or gDNA used as material had been derived from T cells, B-cell-depleted T cells, or PBMCs.

This CDR3 comprises 13 residues. Generated by immunoSEQ multiplex PCR, the TCRdb table keeps only in-frame clones and is missing some. The sample holds some 89,000 clones, more than 60% seen once. Specimen: peripheral blood. The TCR sequence derives from a man between 65 and 85 years old with acute or convalescent COVID-19. This rearrangement joins TRBV21-1 to TRBJ2-2; the D call TRBD1 from the table was never checked on the DNA. TRBV21-1 is deemed a pseudogene. The CDR3 DNA sequence: TGTGCCAGAGGGACAGGGAACACCGGGGAGCTGTTTTTT. It yields the protein CARGTGNTGELFF.